This section outlines one T cell receptor (beta chain) sequence together with its context. Its antigen is undetermined. Germline-derived CDR1 and CDR2 are WSHSY and SAAADI. J gave up 2 bases and V 8 bases, and 6 bases lay outside the gene matches. This CDR3 has 13 amino acids. These data originate in a study of cytomegalovirus exposure and HLA in healthy donors. Study-level findings and limits: In a later analysis, HLA-associated TCR beta chains were more clonally expanded than equally common others. There were several of the most significant clusters that appeared linked to common viral pathogens in a later analysis. Cytomegalovirus status, reportedly, was diagnosed with high specificity and sensitivity by the classifier.

PCR was performed using 60 Vbeta and 13 Jbeta primers. Generated by immunoSEQ multiplex PCR, the TCRdb table keeps only in-frame clones and is missing some. The data contain around 170,000 clones, over 75% of them singletons. The source material was PBMCs. The TCR was taken from a woman aged 45-59 years in good health and CMV-seronegative. The genes are TRBV10-2 and TRBJ2-7; 7 positions match TRBD1. The CDR3 coding sequence is TGCGCCAGCCGACAGGGTTGGGCCTACGAGCAGTACTTC. Translating it yields CASRQGWAYEQYF.